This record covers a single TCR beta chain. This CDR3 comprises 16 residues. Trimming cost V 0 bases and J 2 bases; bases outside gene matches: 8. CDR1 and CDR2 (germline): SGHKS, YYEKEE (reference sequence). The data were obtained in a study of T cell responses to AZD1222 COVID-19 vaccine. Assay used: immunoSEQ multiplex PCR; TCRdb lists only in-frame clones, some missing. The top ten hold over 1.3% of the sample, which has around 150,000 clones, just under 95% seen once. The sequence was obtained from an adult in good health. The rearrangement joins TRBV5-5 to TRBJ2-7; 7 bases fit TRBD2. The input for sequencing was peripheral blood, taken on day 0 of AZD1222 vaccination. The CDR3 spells CASSLAGGREAYEQYF. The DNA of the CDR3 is TGTGCCAGCAGCTTGGCCGGCGGGAGAGAGGCCTACGAGCAGTACTTC. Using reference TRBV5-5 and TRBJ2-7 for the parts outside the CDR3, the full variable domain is DAGVTQSPTHLIKTRGQQVTLRCSPISGHKSVSWYQQVLGQGPQFIFQYYEKEERGRGNFPDRFSARQFPNYSSELNVNALLLGDSALYLCASSLAGGREAYEQYFGPGTRLTVT.